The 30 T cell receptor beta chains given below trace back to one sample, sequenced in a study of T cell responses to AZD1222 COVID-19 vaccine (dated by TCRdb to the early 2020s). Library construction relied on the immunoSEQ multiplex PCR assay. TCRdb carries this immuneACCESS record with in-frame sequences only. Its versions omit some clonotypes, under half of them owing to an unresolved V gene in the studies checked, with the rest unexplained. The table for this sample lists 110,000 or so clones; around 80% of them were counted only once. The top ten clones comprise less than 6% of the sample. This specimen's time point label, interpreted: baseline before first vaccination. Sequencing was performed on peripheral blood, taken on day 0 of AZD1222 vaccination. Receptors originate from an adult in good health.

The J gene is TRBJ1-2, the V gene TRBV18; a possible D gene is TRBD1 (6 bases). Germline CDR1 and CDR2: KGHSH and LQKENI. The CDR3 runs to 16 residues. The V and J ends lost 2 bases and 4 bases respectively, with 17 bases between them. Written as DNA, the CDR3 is TGTGCCAGCTCACCAACAGACGGGACACGCTTCTATGGCTACACCTTC. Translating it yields CASSPTDGTRFYGYTF.

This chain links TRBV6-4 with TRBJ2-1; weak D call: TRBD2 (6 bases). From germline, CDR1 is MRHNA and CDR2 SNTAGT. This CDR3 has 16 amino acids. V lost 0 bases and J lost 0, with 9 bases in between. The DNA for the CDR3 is TGTGCCAGCAGTGACTCGGGGAGGAGCTCCTACAATGAGCAGTTCTTC. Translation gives CASSDSGRSSYNEQFF.

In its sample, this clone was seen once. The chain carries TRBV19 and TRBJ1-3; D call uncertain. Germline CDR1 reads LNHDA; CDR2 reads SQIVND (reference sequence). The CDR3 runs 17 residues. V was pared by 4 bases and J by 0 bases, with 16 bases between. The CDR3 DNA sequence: TGTGCCAGTAGTAAGCGGACGGATCAAAGCTCTGGAAACACCATATATTTT. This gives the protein CASSKRTDQSSGNTIYF.

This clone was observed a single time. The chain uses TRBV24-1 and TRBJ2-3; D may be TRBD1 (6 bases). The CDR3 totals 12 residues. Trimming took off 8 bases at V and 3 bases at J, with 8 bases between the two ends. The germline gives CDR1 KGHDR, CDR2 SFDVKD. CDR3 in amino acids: CATKGETDTQYF. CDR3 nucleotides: TGTGCCACCAAGGGGGAAACAGATACGCAGTATTTT.

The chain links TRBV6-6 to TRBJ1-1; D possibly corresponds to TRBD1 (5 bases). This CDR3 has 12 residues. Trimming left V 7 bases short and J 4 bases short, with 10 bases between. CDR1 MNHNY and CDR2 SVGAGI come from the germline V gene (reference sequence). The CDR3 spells CASMRGATEAFF. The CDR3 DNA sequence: TGTGCCAGCATGCGGGGCGCCACTGAAGCTTTCTTT.

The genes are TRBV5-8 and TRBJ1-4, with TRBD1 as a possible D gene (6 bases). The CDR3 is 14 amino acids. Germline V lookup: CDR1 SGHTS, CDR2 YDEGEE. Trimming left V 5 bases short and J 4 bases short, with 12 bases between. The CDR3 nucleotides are TGTGCCAGCAGTTCCGGACAGCATAATGAAAAACTGTTTTTT. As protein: CASSSGQHNEKLFF.

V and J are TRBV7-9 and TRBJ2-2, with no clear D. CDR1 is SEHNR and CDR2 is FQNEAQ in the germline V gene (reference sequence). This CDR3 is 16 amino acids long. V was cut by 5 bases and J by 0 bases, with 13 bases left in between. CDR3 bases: TGTGCCAGCAGCGAACACCAAGCCTCGAACACCGGGGAGCTGTTTTTT. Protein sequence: CASSEHQASNTGELFF.

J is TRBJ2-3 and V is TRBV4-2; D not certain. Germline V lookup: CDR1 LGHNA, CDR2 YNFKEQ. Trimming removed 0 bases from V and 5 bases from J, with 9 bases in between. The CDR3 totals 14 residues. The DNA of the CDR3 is TGTGCCAGCAGCCAAGAGGTCAGGAGAGATACGCAGTATTTT. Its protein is CASSQEVRRDTQYF.

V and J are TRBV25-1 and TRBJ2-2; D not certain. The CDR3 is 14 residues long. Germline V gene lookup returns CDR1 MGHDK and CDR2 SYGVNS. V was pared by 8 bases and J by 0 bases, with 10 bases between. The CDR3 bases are TGTGCCAGCGCCAACCCACCGAACACCGGGGAGCTGTTTTTT. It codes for CASANPPNTGELFF.

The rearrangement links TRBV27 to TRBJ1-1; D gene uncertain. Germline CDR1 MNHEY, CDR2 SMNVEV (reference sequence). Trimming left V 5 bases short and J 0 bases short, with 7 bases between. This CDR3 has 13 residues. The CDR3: CASSVKVNTEAFF. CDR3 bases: TGTGCCAGCAGTGTAAAGGTGAACACTGAAGCTTTCTTT.

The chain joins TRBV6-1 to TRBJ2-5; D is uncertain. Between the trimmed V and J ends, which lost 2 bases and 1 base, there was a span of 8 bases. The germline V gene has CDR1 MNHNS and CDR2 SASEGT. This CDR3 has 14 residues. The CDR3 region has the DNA TGTGCCAGCAGTGAAAACGGGTTCCAAGAGACCCAGTACTTC. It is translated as CASSENGFQETQYF.

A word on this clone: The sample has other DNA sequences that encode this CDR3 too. The CDR3 reads CASSEGRAYEQYF. The CDR3 region has the DNA TGTGCCAGCAGTGAGGGACGAGCCTACGAGCAGTACTTC. The chain is built from TRBV2 and TRBJ2-7, with D tentatively TRBD1 or TRBD2 (5 bases each). CDR1 is SNHLY, CDR2 FYNNEI, per germline. V was cut by 3 bases and J by 2 bases, with 8 bases left in between. The CDR3 extends over 13 amino acids.

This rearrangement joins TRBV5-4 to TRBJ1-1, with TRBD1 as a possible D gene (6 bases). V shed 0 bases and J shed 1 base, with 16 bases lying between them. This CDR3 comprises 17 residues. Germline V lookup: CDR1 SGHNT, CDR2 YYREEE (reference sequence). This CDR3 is CASSLGPRGSRNTEAFF. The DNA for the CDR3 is TGTGCCAGCAGCTTGGGCCCCAGGGGTAGTCGGAACACTGAAGCTTTCTTT.

The DNA for the CDR3 is TGTGCCAGCAGTTTCGGGCTTTCCTACAATGAGCAGTTCTTC. Encoded protein: CASSFGLSYNEQFF. The chain has TRBV27 and TRBJ2-1; D not certain. V was cut by 3 bases and J by 1 base, with 7 bases left in between. Germline lookup yields CDR1 MNHEY and CDR2 SMNVEV (reference sequence). This CDR3 region has 14 residues.

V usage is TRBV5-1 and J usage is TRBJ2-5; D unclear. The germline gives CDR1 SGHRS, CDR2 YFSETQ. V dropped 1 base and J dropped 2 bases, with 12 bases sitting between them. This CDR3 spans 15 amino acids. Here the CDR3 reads CASSLNRAGQETQYF. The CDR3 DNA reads TGCGCCAGCAGCTTGAATAGGGCAGGACAAGAGACCCAGTACTTC. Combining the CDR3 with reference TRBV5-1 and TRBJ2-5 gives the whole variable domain KAGVTQTPRYLIKTRGQQVTLSCSPISGHRSVSWYQQTPGQGLQFLFEYFSETQRNKGNFPGRFSGRQFSNSRSEMNVSTLELGDSALYLCASSLNRAGQETQYFGPGTRLLVL.

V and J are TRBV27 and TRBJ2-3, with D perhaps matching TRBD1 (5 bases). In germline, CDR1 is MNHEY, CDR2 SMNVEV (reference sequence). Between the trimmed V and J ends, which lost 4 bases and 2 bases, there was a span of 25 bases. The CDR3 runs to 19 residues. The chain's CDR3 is CASSSLGSGMGTITDTQYF. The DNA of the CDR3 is TGTGCCAGCAGTTCCCTCGGGTCAGGGATGGGAACCATCACAGATACGCAGTATTTT.

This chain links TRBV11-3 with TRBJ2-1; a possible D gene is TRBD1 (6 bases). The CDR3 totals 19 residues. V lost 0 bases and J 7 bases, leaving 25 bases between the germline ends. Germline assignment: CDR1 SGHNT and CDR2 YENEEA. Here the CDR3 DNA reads TGTGCCAGCAGCTTAGAATTTCAATTTGTGGGGGCGATGTATAATGAGCAGTTCTTC. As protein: CASSLEFQFVGAMYNEQFF.

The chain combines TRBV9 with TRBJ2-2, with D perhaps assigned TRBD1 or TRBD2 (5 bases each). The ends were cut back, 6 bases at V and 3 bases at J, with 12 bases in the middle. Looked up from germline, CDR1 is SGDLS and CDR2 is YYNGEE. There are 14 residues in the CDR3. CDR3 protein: CASTRDPYTGELFF. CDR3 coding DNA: TGTGCCAGCACCCGGGACCCGTACACCGGGGAGCTGTTTTTT. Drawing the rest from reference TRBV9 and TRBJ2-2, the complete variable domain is DSGVTQTPKHLITATGQRVTLRCSPRSGDLSVYWYQQSLDQGLQFLIQYYNGEERAKGNILERFSAQQFPDLHSELNLSSLELGDSALYFCASTRDPYTGELFFGEGSRLTVL.

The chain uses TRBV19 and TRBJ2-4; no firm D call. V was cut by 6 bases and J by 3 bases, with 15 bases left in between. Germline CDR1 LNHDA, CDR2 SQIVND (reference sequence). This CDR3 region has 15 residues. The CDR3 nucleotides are TGTGCCAGTAGCGTACTATTGAAAAACAAAAACATTCAGTACTTC. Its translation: CASSVLLKNKNIQYF.

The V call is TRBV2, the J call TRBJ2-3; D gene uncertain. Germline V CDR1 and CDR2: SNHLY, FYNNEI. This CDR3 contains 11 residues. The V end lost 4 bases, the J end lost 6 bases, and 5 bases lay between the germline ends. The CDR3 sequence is CASSVGDTQYF. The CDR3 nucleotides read TGTGCCAGCAGTGTTGGGGATACGCAGTATTTT.

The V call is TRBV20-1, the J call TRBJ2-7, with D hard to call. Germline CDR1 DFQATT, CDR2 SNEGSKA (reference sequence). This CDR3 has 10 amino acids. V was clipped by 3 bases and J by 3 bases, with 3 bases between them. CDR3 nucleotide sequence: TGCAGTGCTAGGGGCTACGAGCAGTACTTC. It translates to CSARGYEQYF.

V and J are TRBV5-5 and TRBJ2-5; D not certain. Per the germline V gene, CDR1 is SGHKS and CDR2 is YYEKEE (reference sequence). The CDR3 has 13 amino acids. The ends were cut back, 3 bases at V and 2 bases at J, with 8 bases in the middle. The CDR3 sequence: CASSWPVQETQYF. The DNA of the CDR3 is TGTGCCAGCAGCTGGCCGGTACAAGAGACCCAGTACTTC.

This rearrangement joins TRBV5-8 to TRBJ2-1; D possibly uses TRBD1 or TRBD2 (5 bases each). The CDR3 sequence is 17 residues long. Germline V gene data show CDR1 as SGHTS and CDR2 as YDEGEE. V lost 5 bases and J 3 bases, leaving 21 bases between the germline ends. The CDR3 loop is CASRKNPRQGVYNEQFF. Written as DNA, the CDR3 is TGTGCCAGCAGAAAGAATCCTCGTCAGGGAGTCTACAATGAGCAGTTCTTC.

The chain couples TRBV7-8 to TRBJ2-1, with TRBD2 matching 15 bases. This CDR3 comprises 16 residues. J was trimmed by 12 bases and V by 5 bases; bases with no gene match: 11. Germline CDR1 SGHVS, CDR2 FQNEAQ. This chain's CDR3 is CASSRGLAGGFKPQFF. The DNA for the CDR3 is TGTGCCAGCAGCCGAGGACTAGCGGGGGGGTTTAAGCCGCAGTTCTTC.

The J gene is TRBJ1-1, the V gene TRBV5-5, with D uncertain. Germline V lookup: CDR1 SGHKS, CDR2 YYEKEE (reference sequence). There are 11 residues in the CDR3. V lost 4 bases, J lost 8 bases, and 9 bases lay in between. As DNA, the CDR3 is TGTGCCAGCAGCCAACTAACCGAAGCTTTCTTT. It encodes CASSQLTEAFF. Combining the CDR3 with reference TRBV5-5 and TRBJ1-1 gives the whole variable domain DAGVTQSPTHLIKTRGQQVTLRCSPISGHKSVSWYQQVLGQGPQFIFQYYEKEERGRGNFPDRFSARQFPNYSSELNVNALLLGDSALYLCASSQLTEAFFGQGTRLTVV.

In nucleotides, the CDR3 is TGTGCCAGCAGCTCCAGGACAGGGGGCCATGATACGCAGTATTTT. It translates to CASSSRTGGHDTQYF. The chain has TRBV7-8 and TRBJ2-3; 11 bases are shared with TRBD1. The CDR3 is 15 residues long. Germline V CDR1 and CDR2: SGHVS, FQNEAQ. V was clipped by 4 bases and J by 6 bases; unmatched bases: 6.

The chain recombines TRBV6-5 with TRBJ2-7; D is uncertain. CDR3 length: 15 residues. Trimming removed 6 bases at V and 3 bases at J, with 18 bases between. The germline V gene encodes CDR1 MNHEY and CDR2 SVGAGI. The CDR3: CASRISTSSIYEQYF. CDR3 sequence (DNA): TGTGCCAGCAGAATATCGACATCTAGTATCTACGAGCAGTACTTC.

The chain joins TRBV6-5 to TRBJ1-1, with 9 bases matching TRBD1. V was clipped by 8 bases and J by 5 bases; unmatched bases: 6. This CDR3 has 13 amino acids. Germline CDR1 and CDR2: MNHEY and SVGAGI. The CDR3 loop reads CASRGQGTTEAFF. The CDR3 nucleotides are TGTGCCAGCCGCGGACAGGGGACGACTGAAGCTTTCTTT.

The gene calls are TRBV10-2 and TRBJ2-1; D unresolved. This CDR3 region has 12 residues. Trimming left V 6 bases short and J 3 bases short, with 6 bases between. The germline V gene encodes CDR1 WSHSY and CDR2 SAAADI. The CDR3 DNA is TGCGCCAGCAGGGGTGGCTACAATGAGCAGTTCTTC. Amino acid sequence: CASRGGYNEQFF.

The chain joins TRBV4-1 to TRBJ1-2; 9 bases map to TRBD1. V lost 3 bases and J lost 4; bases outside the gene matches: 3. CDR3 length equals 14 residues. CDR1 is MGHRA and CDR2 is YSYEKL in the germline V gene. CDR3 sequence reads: CASSHWTGVYGYTF. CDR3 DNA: TGCGCCAGCAGCCACTGGACAGGGGTCTATGGCTACACCTTC.